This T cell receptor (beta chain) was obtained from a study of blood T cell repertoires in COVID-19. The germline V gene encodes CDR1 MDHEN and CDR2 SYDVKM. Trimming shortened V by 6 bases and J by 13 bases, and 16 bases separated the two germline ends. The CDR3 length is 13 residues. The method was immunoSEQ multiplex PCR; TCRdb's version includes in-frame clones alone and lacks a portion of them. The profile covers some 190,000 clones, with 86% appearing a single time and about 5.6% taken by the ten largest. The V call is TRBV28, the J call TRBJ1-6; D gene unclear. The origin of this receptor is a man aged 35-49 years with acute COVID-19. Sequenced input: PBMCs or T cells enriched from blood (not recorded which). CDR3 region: CASSLTDERPLHF. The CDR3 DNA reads TGTGCCAGCAGCCTCACGGACGAGCGGCCCCTCCACTTT. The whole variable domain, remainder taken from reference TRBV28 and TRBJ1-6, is DVKVTQSSRYLVKRTGEKVFLECVQDMDHENMFWYRQDPGLGLRLIYFSYDVKMKEKGDIPEGYSVSREKKERFSLILESASTNQTSMYLCASSLTDERPLHFGNGTRLTVT.